The sequence of this TCR beta chain was determined in a study of blood T cell repertoires in COVID-19. Overall study context: T cells, B-cell-depleted T cells, or PBMCs provided the cDNA or gDNA that served as material.

Sequencing was performed with immunoSEQ multiplex PCR; in TCRdb, only in-frame clones are kept and a portion is missing. The sample yields around 310,000 clones, over 75% seen once. This clone was found a few times. The sequencing input was peripheral blood. This sequence was found in a woman in her thirties with COVID-19, enrolled during active disease.

In nucleotides, the CDR3 is TGTGCCACTGGGTCCCCCGACAGCTCCTACGAGCAGTACTTC. It codes for CATGSPDSSYEQYF. The chain combines TRBV6-6 with TRBJ2-7, with a tentative D call TRBD1 (5 bases). V was clipped by 10 bases and J by 0 bases, with 16 bases between them. CDR1 MNHNY and CDR2 SVGAGI come from the germline V gene (reference sequence). The CDR3 runs 14 residues.